What follows is one T cell receptor (beta chain) and its context. This specimen belongs to a study of PD-1 blockade in classical Hodgkin lymphoma. CDR1 and CDR2 (germline): MNHEY, SVGAGI. There are 13 residues in the CDR3. The V end lost 8 bases, the J end lost 0 bases, and 10 bases lay between the germline ends. As to time point: cycle 4 day 1 (C4D1), after less than 7 weeks of nivolumab. All patients experienced relapse after autologous stem cell transplantation, and brentuximab vedotin exposure was variable. Magnetic negative selection was used to purify CD4+ T cells from thawed PBMCs. Profiling relied on immunoSEQ multiplex PCR, and the TCRdb table lists in-frame clones only, not all of them. The sample gives tens of thousands of clones, roughly 76% of which show up once; around 3% is in the top ten.

V usage is TRBV6-5 and J usage is TRBJ1-1; the D gene is possibly TRBD1 (5 bases). This TCR was recovered from a human donor with classical Hodgkin lymphoma. The sequences come from CD4+ T cells from blood, collected before the fourth cycle of nivolumab. CDR3 DNA sequence: TGTGCCAGCTTAGGACATCTGAACACTGAAGCTTTCTTT. This codes for CASLGHLNTEAFF.